This TCR beta chain is from a study of blood T cell repertoires in COVID-19. Study context: Samples taken during acute and convalescent COVID-19 were collected in the United States, Italy and Spain. T cells, B-cell-depleted T cells, or PBMCs supplied cDNA or gDNA.

Per the study methods: Counts of nucleated cells, estimated from reference gene primer amplification, were obtained. Method: immunoSEQ multiplex PCR; TCRdb's copy keeps in-frame clones and lacks some. D and trimming were read from the DNA, whereas the V and J calls and clone size are those reported in that table. The data hold over 85,000 clones, with roughly 84% observed a single time. Germline CDR1 reads KGHDR; CDR2 reads SFDVKD. V lost 4 bases to trimming and J lost 2 bases, with 18 bases between them. The CDR3 spans 17 residues. The source is a human donor in a cohort sampled during active COVID-19. This rearrangement joins TRBV24-1 to TRBJ2-3; a possible D gene is TRBD1 (6 bases). The source material was peripheral blood. The CDR3 region is CATSDTSRDTFTDTQYF. The DNA for the CDR3 is TGTGCCACCAGTGACACGAGCCGGGACACCTTCACAGATACGCAGTATTTT.